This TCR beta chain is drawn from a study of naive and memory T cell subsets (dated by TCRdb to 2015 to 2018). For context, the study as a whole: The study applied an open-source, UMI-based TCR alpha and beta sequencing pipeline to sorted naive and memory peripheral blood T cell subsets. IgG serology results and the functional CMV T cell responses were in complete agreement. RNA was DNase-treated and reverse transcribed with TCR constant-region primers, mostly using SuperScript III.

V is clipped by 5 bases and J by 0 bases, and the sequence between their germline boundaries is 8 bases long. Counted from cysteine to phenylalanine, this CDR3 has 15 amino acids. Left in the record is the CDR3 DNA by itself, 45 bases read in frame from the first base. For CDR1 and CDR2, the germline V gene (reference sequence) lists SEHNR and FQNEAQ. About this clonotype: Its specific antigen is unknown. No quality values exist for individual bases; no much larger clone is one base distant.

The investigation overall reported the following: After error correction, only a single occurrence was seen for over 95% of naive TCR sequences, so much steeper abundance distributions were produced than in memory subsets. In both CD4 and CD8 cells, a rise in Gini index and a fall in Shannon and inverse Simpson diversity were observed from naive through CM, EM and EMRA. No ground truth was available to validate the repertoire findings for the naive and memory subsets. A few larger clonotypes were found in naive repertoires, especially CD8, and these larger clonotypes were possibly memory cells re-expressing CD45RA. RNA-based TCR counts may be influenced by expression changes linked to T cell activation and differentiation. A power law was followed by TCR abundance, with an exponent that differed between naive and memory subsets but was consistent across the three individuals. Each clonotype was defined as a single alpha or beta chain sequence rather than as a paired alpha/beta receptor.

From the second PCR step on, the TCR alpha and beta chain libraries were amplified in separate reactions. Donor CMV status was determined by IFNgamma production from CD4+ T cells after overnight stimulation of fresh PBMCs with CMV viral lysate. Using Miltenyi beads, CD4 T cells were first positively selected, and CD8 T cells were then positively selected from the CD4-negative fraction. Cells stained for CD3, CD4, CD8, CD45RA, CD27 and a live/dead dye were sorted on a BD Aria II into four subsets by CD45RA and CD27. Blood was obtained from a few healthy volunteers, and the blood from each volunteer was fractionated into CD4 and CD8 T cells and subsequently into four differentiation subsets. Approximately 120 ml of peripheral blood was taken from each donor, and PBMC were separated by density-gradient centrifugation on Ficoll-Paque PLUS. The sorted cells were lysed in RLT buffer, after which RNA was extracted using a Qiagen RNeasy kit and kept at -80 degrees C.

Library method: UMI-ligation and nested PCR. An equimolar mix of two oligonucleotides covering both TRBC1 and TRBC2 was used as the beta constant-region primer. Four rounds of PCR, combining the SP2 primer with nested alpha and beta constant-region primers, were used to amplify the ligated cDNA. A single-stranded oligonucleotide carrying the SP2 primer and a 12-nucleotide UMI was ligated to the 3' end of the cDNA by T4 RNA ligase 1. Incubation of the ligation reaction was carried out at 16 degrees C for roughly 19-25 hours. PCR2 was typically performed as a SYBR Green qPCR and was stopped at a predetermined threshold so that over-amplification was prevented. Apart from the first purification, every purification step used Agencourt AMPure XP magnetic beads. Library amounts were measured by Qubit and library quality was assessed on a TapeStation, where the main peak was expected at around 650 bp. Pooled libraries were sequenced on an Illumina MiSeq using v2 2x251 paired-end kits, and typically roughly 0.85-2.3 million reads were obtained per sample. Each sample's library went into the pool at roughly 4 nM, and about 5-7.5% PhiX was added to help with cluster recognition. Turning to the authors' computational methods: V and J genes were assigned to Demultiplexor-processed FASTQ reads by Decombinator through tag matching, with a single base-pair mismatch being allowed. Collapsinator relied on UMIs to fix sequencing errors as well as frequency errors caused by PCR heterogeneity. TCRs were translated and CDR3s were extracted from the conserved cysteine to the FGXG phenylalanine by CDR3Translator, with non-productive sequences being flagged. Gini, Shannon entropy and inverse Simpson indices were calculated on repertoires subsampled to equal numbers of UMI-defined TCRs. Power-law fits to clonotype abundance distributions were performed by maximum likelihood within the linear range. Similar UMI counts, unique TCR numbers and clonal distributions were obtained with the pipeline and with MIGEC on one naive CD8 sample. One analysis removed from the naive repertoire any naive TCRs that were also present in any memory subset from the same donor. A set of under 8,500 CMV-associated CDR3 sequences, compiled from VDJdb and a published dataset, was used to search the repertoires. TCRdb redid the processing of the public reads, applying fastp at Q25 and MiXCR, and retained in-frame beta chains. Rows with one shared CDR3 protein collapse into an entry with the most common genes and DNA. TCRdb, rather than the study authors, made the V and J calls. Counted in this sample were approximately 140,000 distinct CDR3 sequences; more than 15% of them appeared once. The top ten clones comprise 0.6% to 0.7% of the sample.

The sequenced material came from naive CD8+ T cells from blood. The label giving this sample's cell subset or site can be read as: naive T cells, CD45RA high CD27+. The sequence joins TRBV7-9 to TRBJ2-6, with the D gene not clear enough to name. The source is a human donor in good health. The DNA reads TGTGCCAGCAGCCCCACCAGCTCTGGGGCCAACGTCCTGACTTTC. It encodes CASSPTSSGANVLTF. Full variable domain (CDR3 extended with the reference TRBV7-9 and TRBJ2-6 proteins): DTGVSQNPRHKITKRGQNVTFRCDPISEHNRLYWYRQTLGQGPEFLTYFQNEAQLEKSRLLSDRFSAERPKGSFSTLEIQRTEQGDSAMYLCASSPTSSGANVLTFGAGSRLTVL.